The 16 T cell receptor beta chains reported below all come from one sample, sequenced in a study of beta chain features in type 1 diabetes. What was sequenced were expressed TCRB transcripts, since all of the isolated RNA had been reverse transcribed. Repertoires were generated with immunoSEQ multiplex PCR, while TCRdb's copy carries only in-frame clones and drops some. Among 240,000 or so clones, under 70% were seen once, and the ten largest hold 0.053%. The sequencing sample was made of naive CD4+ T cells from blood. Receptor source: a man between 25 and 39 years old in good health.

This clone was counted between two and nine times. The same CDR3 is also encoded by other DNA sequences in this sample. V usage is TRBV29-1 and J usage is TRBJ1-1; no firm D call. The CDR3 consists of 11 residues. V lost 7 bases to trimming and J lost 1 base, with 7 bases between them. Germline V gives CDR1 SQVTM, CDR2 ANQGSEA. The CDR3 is CSANRNTEAFF. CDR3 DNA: TGCAGCGCTAACAGGAACACTGAAGCTTTCTTT.

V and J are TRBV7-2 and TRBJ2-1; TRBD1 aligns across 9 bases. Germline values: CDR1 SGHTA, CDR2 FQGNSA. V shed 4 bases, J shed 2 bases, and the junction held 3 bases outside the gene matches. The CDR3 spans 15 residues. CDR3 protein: CASSYDRGTYNEQFF. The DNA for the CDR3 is TGTGCCAGCAGCTATGACAGGGGGACCTACAATGAGCAGTTCTTC.

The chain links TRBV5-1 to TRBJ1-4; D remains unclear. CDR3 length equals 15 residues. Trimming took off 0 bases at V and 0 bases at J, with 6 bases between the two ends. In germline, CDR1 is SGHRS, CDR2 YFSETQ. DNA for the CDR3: TGCGCCAGCAGCTTGGGCGGAGCAACTAATGAAAAACTGTTTTTT. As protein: CASSLGGATNEKLFF. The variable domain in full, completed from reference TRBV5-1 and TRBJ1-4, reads KAGVTQTPRYLIKTRGQQVTLSCSPISGHRSVSWYQQTPGQGLQFLFEYFSETQRNKGNFPGRFSGRQFSNSRSEMNVSTLELGDSALYLCASSLGGATNEKLFFGSGTQLSVL.

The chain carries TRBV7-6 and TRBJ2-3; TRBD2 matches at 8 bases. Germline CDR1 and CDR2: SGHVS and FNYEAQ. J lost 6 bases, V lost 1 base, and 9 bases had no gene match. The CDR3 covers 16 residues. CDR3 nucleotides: TGTGCCAGCAGCTTAGGTAGCGGGGCGTCGCCCGATACGCAGTATTTT. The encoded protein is CASSLGSGASPDTQYF. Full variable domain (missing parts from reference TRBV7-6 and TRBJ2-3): GAGVSQSPRYKVTKRGQDVALRCDPISGHVSLYWYRQALGQGPEFLTYFNYEAQQDKSGLPNDRFSAERPEGSISTLTIQRTEQRDSAMYRCASSLGSGASPDTQYFGPGTRLTVL.

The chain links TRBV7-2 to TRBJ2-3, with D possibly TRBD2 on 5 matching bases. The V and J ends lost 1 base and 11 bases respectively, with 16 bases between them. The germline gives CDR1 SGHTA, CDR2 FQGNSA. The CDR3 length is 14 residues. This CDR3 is CASSLDPGGPLQYF. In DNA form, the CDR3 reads TGTGCCAGCAGCTTAGATCCAGGAGGTCCTTTGCAGTATTTT.

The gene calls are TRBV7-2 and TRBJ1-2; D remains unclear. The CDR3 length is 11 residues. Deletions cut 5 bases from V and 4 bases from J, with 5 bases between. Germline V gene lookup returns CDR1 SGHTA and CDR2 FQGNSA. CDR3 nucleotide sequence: TGTGCCAGCAGCCAGATCTATGGCTACACCTTC. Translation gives CASSQIYGYTF.

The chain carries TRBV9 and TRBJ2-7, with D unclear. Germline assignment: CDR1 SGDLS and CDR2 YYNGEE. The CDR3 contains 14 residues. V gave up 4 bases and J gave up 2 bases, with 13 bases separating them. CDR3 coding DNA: TGTGCCAGCAGCCCCGACTTGCGCACCTACGAGCAGTACTTC. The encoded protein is CASSPDLRTYEQYF.

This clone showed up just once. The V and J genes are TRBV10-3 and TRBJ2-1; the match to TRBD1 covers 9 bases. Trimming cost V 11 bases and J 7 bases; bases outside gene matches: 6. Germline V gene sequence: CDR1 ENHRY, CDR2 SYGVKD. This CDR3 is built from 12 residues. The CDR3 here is CAVQGALNEQFF. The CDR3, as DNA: TGTGCCGTACAGGGGGCTCTAAATGAGCAGTTCTTC.

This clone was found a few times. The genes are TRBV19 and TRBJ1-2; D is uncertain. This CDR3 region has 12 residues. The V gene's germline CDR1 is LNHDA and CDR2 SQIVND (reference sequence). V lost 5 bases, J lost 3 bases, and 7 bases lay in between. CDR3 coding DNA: TGTGCCAGTAGTTTGACTGACTATGGCTACACCTTC. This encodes CASSLTDYGYTF.

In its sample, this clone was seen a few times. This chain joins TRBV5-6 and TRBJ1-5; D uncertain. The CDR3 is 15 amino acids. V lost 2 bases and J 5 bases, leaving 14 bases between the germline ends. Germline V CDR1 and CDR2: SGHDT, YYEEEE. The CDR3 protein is CASSFRLGADQPQHF. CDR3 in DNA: TGTGCCAGCAGCTTTCGTTTGGGCGCAGATCAGCCCCAGCATTTT. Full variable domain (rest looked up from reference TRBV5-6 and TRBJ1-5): DAGVTQSPTHLIKTRGQQVTLRCSPKSGHDTVSWYQQALGQGPQFIFQYYEEEERQRGNFPDRFSGHQFPNYSSELNVNALLLGDSALYLCASSFRLGADQPQHFGDGTRLSIL.

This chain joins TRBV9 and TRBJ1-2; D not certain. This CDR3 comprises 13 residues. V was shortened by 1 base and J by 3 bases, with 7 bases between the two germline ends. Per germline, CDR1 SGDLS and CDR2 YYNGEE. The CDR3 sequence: CASSVREDYGYTF. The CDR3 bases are TGTGCCAGCAGCGTACGGGAGGACTATGGCTACACCTTC.

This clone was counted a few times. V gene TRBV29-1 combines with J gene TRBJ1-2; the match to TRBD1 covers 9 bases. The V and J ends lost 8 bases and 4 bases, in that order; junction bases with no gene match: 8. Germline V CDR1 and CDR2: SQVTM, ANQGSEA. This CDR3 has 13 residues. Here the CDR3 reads CSSQQGAGYGYTF. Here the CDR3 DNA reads TGCAGCTCACAACAGGGGGCGGGCTATGGCTACACCTTC.

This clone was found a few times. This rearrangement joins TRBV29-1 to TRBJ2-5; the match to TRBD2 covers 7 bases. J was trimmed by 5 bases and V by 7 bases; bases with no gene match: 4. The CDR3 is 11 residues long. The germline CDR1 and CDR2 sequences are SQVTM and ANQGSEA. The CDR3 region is CSAGEGETQYF. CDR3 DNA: TGCAGCGCCGGGGAGGGGGAGACCCAGTACTTC.

CDR3 sequence (DNA): TGTGCCAGCAGCGTAGGGCGTACAGGGAATGGCTACACCTTC. As protein: CASSVGRTGNGYTF. The chain has TRBV9 and TRBJ1-2; D perhaps matches TRBD1 (6 bases). This CDR3 has 14 residues. Germline assignment: CDR1 SGDLS and CDR2 YYNGEE. Trimming took 0 bases from V and 6 from J, leaving 12 bases between them. The full variable domain, rest sourced from reference TRBV9 and TRBJ1-2, is DSGVTQTPKHLITATGQRVTLRCSPRSGDLSVYWYQQSLDQGLQFLIQYYNGEERAKGNILERFSAQQFPDLHSELNLSSLELGDSALYFCASSVGRTGNGYTFGSGTRLTVV.

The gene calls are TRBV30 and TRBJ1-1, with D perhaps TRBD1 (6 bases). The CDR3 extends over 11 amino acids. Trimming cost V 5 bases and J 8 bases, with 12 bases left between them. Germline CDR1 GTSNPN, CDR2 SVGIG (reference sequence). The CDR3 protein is CAWAGAGEAFF. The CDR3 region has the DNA TGTGCCTGGGCAGGGGCCGGCGAAGCTTTCTTT.

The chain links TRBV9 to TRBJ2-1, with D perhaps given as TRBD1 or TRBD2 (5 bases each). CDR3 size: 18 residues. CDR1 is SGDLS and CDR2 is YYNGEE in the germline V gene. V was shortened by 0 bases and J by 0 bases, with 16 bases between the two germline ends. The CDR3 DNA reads TGTGCCAGCAGCGTAGATGCCGGGGCCGAAAGCTCCTACAATGAGCAGTTCTTC. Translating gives CASSVDAGAESSYNEQFF.